This passage covers 32 T cell receptor beta chains from one sample sequenced in a study of radiotherapy plus CTLA-4 blockade in lung cancer. Clones were sequenced by immunoSEQ multiplex PCR, and TCRdb holds only the in-frame ones, with some missing. The table lists around 99,000 clones, roughly 88% of them singletons. Source: peripheral blood, taken from a patient treated with radiotherapy plus ipilimumab. The receptors here all came from a human donor with non-small cell lung cancer that progressed on radiotherapy plus ipilimumab.

The rearrangement uses TRBV9 and TRBJ1-1; the D gene is possibly TRBD1 (6 bases). V dropped 0 bases and J dropped 6 bases, with 9 bases sitting between them. Germline V lookup: CDR1 SGDLS, CDR2 YYNGEE. CDR3 length: 13 residues. CDR3 bases: TGTGCCAGCAGCGTAGGGGCAGGGGCTGAAGCTTTCTTT. Residues: CASSVGAGAEAFF.

The chain carries TRBV4-1 and TRBJ1-1, with D uncertain. The V gene lost 3 bases and the J gene lost 4 bases, with 9 bases spanning the gap. The V gene's germline CDR1 is MGHRA and CDR2 YSYEKL. The CDR3 loop spans 13 amino acids. The CDR3 DNA follows: TGCGCCAGCAGCCAGGGGTTCGGCACTGAAGCTTTCTTT. Translation gives CASSQGFGTEAFF.

The chain combines TRBV2 with TRBJ2-7; possibly TRBD2 for D (6 bases). Trimming removed 9 bases from V and 2 bases from J, with 17 bases in between. This CDR3 has 14 residues. CDR1 is SNHLY, CDR2 FYNNEI, per germline. In nucleotides, the CDR3 is TGTGCCAGTCGGCCCGGGACTGCGCCCTACGAGCAGTACTTC. Protein sequence: CASRPGTAPYEQYF.

In the case of this clone: At one end the junction does not follow the germline gene, possibly because of a read error. The chain is built from TRBV7-9 and TRBJ2-1, with 7 bases lining up with TRBD1. The germline V gene has CDR1 SEHNR and CDR2 FQNEAQ (reference sequence). The CDR3 runs 14 residues. The CDR3 DNA is TGTGCCAGCAGCTTAAACCAGGGGGTCTATGAGGAGTTCTTC. Translated: CASSLNQGVYEEFF. The complete variable domain, with remaining parts taken from reference TRBV7-9 and TRBJ2-1, reads DTGVSQNPRHKITKRGQNVTFRCDPISEHNRLYWYRQTLGQGPEFLTYFQNEAQLEKSRLLSDRFSAERPKGSFSTLEIQRTEQGDSAMYLCASSLNQGVYEEFFGPGTRLTVL.

The genes are TRBV27 and TRBJ1-5; 10 positions agree with TRBD1. Germline trimming cut 6 bases from V and 2 bases from J; bases unmatched to any gene: 4. The CDR3 is 15 residues long. The germline V gene has CDR1 MNHEY and CDR2 SMNVEV (reference sequence). The CDR3 DNA sequence: TGTGCCAGCAGGAGGACAGGGGGTGGCAATCAGCCCCAGCATTTT. The encoded protein is CASRRTGGGNQPQHF.

The chain recombines TRBV6-6 with TRBJ2-7, with no clear D. The CDR3 consists of 13 residues. CDR1 MNHNY and CDR2 SVGAGI come from the germline V gene (reference sequence). V lost 1 base to trimming and J lost 2 bases, with 6 bases between them. The CDR3 reads CASSYFTAYEQYF. CDR3 coding DNA: TGTGCCAGCAGTTACTTTACAGCCTACGAGCAGTACTTC.

V and J are TRBV10-1 and TRBJ2-7; 11 bases fit TRBD2. Per germline, CDR1 WNHNN and CDR2 SYGVQD (reference sequence). The length of the CDR3 is 16 residues. V dropped 7 bases and J dropped 5; count of bases not matched to a gene: 13. CDR3 sequence reads: CASILRVAGGPHEQYF. CDR3 nucleotide sequence: TGCGCCAGCATCCTGAGGGTAGCGGGAGGGCCCCACGAGCAGTACTTC.

The chain uses TRBV7-6 and TRBJ2-1, with 10 positions matching TRBD2. With 2 bases clipped from V and 5 bases from J, the junction kept 9 bases outside the gene matches. This CDR3 contains 17 residues. Germline V gene sequence: CDR1 SGHVS, CDR2 FNYEAQ. CDR3 sequence: CASSLRASLAGNNEQFF. The DNA of the CDR3 is TGTGCCAGCAGCTTACGGGCGTCACTAGCGGGAAACAATGAGCAGTTCTTC.

The CDR3 reads CASSKTGSTEAFF. The CDR3 nucleotides are TGTGCCAGCAGTAAGACAGGGAGTACTGAAGCTTTCTTT. V usage is TRBV2 and J usage is TRBJ1-1; the match to TRBD1 covers 7 bases. Germline CDR1 is SNHLY and CDR2 is FYNNEI. V dropped 5 bases and J dropped 5; count of bases not matched to a gene: 5. This CDR3 spans 13 amino acids.

This rearrangement joins TRBV30 to TRBJ2-3; D is possibly TRBD2 (5 bases). The CDR3 runs 13 residues. In germline, CDR1 is GTSNPN, CDR2 SVGIG (reference sequence). V gave up 5 bases and J gave up 6 bases, with 15 bases separating them. CDR3 nucleotides: TGTGCCTGGGTTAGGCTATCGGGGGATACGCAGTATTTT. Translating it yields CAWVRLSGDTQYF.

V gene TRBV7-9 combines with J gene TRBJ1-4; 7 nucleotides agree with TRBD1. The CDR3 is 14 amino acids. The ends lost 6 bases at V and 8 bases at J; junction bases unmatched: 9. CDR1 is SEHNR and CDR2 is FQNEAQ in the germline V gene (reference sequence). In DNA, the CDR3 is TGTGCCAGCAGAAATGCAGGGGGAGGCGAAAAACTGTTTTTT. As protein: CASRNAGGGEKLFF. Full variable domain (outside the CDR3, taken from reference TRBV7-9 and TRBJ1-4): DTGVSQNPRHKITKRGQNVTFRCDPISEHNRLYWYRQTLGQGPEFLTYFQNEAQLEKSRLLSDRFSAERPKGSFSTLEIQRTEQGDSAMYLCASRNAGGGEKLFFGSGTQLSVL.

The rearrangement joins TRBV4-2 to TRBJ2-2; unclear D gene. In germline, CDR1 is LGHNA, CDR2 YNFKEQ. The CDR3 loop spans 12 amino acids. V lost 1 base and J 5 bases, leaving 2 bases between the germline ends. The CDR3 sequence: CASSQVTGELFF. DNA of the CDR3: TGTGCCAGCAGCCAAGTAACCGGGGAGCTGTTTTTT.

This clone has just one count. CDR3 DNA sequence: TGTGCCAGCAGTTACTCGGGCCGTGAAAAACTGTTTTTT. Translated: CASSYSGREKLFF. J is TRBJ1-4 and V is TRBV6-5, with D unresolved. The CDR3 is 13 amino acids. Per the germline V gene, CDR1 is MNHEY and CDR2 is SVGAGI. V dropped 0 bases and J dropped 7 bases, with 6 bases sitting between them.

The J gene is TRBJ2-5, the V gene TRBV19; possibly TRBD2 for D (7 bases). The CDR3 totals 15 residues. Germline V gene data show CDR1 as LNHDA and CDR2 as SQIVND (reference sequence). The germline V and J ends were trimmed by 0 bases and 4 bases, with 12 bases remaining between them. CDR3 loop: CASSIDPRGGETQYF. DNA for the CDR3: TGTGCCAGTAGTATAGATCCGAGGGGGGGAGAGACCCAGTACTTC.

The chain employs TRBV7-8 and TRBJ2-5; no firm D call. This CDR3 has 16 residues. V was pared by 2 bases and J by 4 bases, with 17 bases between. Germline CDR1 reads SGHVS; CDR2 reads FQNEAQ. CDR3 sequence (DNA): TGTGCCAGCAGCTTAAGTGCAATTCCAAGGCGAGAGACCCAGTACTTC. Protein sequence: CASSLSAIPRRETQYF.

The chain recombines TRBV7-9 with TRBJ2-5; possible D gene TRBD1, 6 bases. Germline lookup yields CDR1 SEHNR and CDR2 FQNEAQ (reference sequence). The CDR3 consists of 14 residues. V was cut by 1 base and J by 9 bases, with 15 bases left in between. CDR3 in DNA: TGTGCCAGCAGCTTAGGTGGGGGCCCCCAGGCCCAGTACTTC. This sequence encodes CASSLGGGPQAQYF.

The chain combines TRBV19 with TRBJ2-7; possible D gene TRBD2, 6 bases. V was shortened by 2 bases and J by 12 bases, with 17 bases between the two germline ends. The germline V gene has CDR1 LNHDA and CDR2 SQIVND (reference sequence). This CDR3 comprises 13 residues. The CDR3 protein is CASSINQGGLSYF. In nucleotides, the CDR3 is TGTGCCAGTAGTATAAATCAGGGAGGTCTGTCGTACTTC.

CDR3 protein: CASSQPGLHYEQYF. DNA of the CDR3: TGTGCCAGCAGTCAACCGGGACTGCACTACGAGCAGTACTTC. The V call is TRBV27, the J call TRBJ2-7, with D possibly TRBD2 on 6 matching bases. This CDR3 is 14 amino acids long. The V and J ends lost 5 bases and 3 bases respectively, with 14 bases between them. The germline gives CDR1 MNHEY, CDR2 SMNVEV (reference sequence).

This rearrangement joins TRBV7-8 to TRBJ1-2; TRBD1 matches 9 bases. There are 17 residues in the CDR3. Trimming took 5 bases from V and 4 from J; bases not matched to a gene: 14. Germline values: CDR1 SGHVS, CDR2 FQNEAQ. The CDR3 sequence is CASSRDRGAGFVYGYTF. Here the CDR3 DNA reads TGTGCCAGCAGCCGCGACAGGGGGGCTGGTTTTGTCTATGGCTACACCTTC.

The V and J genes are TRBV5-1 and TRBJ2-1; 7 bases match TRBD2. J was trimmed by 6 bases and V by 2 bases; bases with no gene match: 5. The CDR3 has 14 amino acids. Germline lookup yields CDR1 SGHRS and CDR2 YFSETQ. This CDR3 is CASSFGTTFNEQFF. Here the CDR3 DNA reads TGCGCCAGCAGCTTCGGGACTACCTTCAATGAGCAGTTCTTC.

The J gene is TRBJ1-5, the V gene TRBV19; 7 bases align to TRBD1. This CDR3 comprises 15 residues. Germline-derived CDR1 and CDR2 are LNHDA and SQIVND (reference sequence). Trimming took 10 bases from V and 4 from J; bases not matched to a gene: 13. The CDR3 nucleotides are TGTGCCACCAGCCCAGGGACAGCGGAAAATCAGCCCCAGCATTTT. This sequence encodes CATSPGTAENQPQHF.

The rearrangement uses TRBV13 and TRBJ1-2; D is unresolved. This CDR3 region has 16 residues. Germline V gene lookup returns CDR1 PRHDT and CDR2 FYEKMQ (reference sequence). Trimming pared 0 bases from V and 5 bases from J, leaving 16 bases between. CDR3 DNA: TGTGCCAGCAGCTTAGGCGGCCTGCGGCTCGGGTATGGCTACACCTTC. Its translation is CASSLGGLRLGYGYTF.

The rearrangement links TRBV9 to TRBJ2-1; 11 bases match TRBD2. V shed 4 bases and J 7 bases; nucleotides not matched to a gene: 10. The CDR3 runs 16 residues. Germline V gene lookup returns CDR1 SGDLS and CDR2 YYNGEE. CDR3 nucleotides: TGTGCCAGCAGCCCCCGAGGGGGACTAGCGGCAAATGAGCAGTTCTTC. Translation gives CASSPRGGLAANEQFF.

The chain links TRBV5-1 to TRBJ2-1; 10 bases align to TRBD2. CDR3 size: 15 residues. The trim removed 5 bases at V and 4 bases at J, leaving 6 bases unmatched. The germline CDR1 and CDR2 sequences are SGHRS and YFSETQ. The CDR3 protein is CASRGTSDQYNEQFF. CDR3 DNA: TGCGCCAGCAGGGGGACTAGCGACCAATACAATGAGCAGTTCTTC.

The CDR3 sequence: CASSAGLAGRETQYF. The CDR3 region has the DNA TGCGCCAGCAGCGCGGGACTAGCGGGCCGAGAGACCCAGTACTTC. The rearrangement joins TRBV5-1 to TRBJ2-5, with TRBD2 matching over 12 bases. In germline, CDR1 is SGHRS, CDR2 YFSETQ. V was pared by 4 bases and J by 4 bases, with 5 bases of the junction left unmatched. The CDR3 runs to 15 residues.

The V call is TRBV20-1, the J call TRBJ1-2; no definite D call. Trimming shortened V by 4 bases and J by 4 bases, and 7 bases separated the two germline ends. CDR3 size: 11 residues. Germline CDR1 and CDR2: DFQATT and SNEGSKA (reference sequence). This CDR3 reads CSAKAGYGYTF. In DNA, the CDR3 is TGCAGTGCTAAAGCGGGCTATGGCTACACCTTC.

This chain links TRBV6-1 with TRBJ2-6, with D unresolved. The V gene lost 7 bases and the J gene lost 4 bases, with 11 bases spanning the gap. This CDR3 contains 14 residues. The germline V gene encodes CDR1 MNHNS and CDR2 SASEGT. The CDR3 DNA sequence: TGTGCCAGCACCGCTATACAGGGGGCCAACGTCCTGACTTTC. Protein sequence: CASTAIQGANVLTF.

The genes are TRBV9 and TRBJ2-1, with D possibly being TRBD2 (5 bases). Germline lookup yields CDR1 SGDLS and CDR2 YYNGEE. The CDR3 spans 14 residues. V was shortened by 4 bases and J by 3 bases, with 11 bases between the two germline ends. In nucleotides, the CDR3 is TGTGCCAGCAGCCCCAGCGGCGACTACAATGAGCAGTTCTTC. It codes for CASSPSGDYNEQFF. Drawing the rest from reference TRBV9 and TRBJ2-1, the complete variable domain is DSGVTQTPKHLITATGQRVTLRCSPRSGDLSVYWYQQSLDQGLQFLIQYYNGEERAKGNILERFSAQQFPDLHSELNLSSLELGDSALYFCASSPSGDYNEQFFGPGTRLTVL.

The J gene is TRBJ2-5, the V gene TRBV2; D gene uncertain. CDR1 SNHLY and CDR2 FYNNEI come from the germline V gene. V was cut by 5 bases and J by 4 bases, with 5 bases left in between. CDR3 size: 11 residues. Here the CDR3 reads CASSSRETQYF. The CDR3 coding sequence is TGTGCCAGCAGTAGTAGAGAGACCCAGTACTTC.

The J gene is TRBJ2-7, the V gene TRBV15; D unclear. Germline CDR1 LNHNV, CDR2 YYDKDF (reference sequence). V lost 6 bases, J lost 5 bases, and 17 bases lay in between. The CDR3 totals 14 residues. DNA of the CDR3: TGTGCCACCAGTCCGACACGCCTGCTGCACGAGCAGTACTTC. Translated, it gives CATSPTRLLHEQYF. The full variable domain, rest sourced from reference TRBV15 and TRBJ2-7, is DAMVIQNPRYQVTQFGKPVTLSCSQTLNHNVMYWYQQKSSQAPKLLFHYYDKDFNNEADTPDNFQSRRPNTSFCFLDIRSPGLGDTAMYLCATSPTRLLHEQYFGPGTRLTVT.

This clone appeared once. The rearrangement uses TRBV5-1 and TRBJ2-3; a possible D gene is TRBD1 (6 bases). V dropped 2 bases and J dropped 3 bases, with 7 bases sitting between them. This CDR3 is 13 amino acids long. CDR1 and CDR2 from the germline V gene are SGHRS and YFSETQ. The CDR3 protein is CASSFGTTDTQYF. The CDR3 bases are TGCGCCAGCAGCTTTGGGACAACAGATACGCAGTATTTT.

The rearrangement joins TRBV11-3 to TRBJ2-1, with D possibly TRBD1 on 5 matching bases. The germline V gene has CDR1 SGHNT and CDR2 YENEEA. The CDR3 is 15 amino acids. With 5 bases removed from V and 7 bases from J, the gap between germline ends came to 18 bases. The CDR3 bases are TGTGCCAGCAGCGCACCCCGAACAGGAGAAAATGAGCAGTTCTTC. Amino acid sequence: CASSAPRTGENEQFF.